Listed here are 10 T cell receptor beta chains from one sample, sequenced in a study of T cells in Graves' hyperthyroidism and ophthalmopathy. Amplified TCR beta CDR3 regions derived from RNA transcripts. With the HTBI primer set, the TCR CDR3 went through a first round of RT-PCR. From the multiplex PCR reads, TCRdb called clonotypes with MiXCR, one entry per CDR3 protein. The profile covers 340,000 or so distinct CDR3 sequences, with around 20% appearing a single time and less than 65% taken by the ten largest. The sample comprised blood. Receptors were obtained from a woman aged 45 to 65 with Graves' hyperthyroidism.

The table lists this clonotype with a few counts. The rearrangement uses TRBV5-1 and TRBJ2-2, with D possibly being TRBD2 (5 bases). This CDR3 is 14 amino acids long. Trimming cost V 0 bases and J 4 bases, with 7 bases left between them. The germline V gene has CDR1 SGHRS and CDR2 YFSETQ. The CDR3 nucleotides read TGCGCCAGCAGCTTGGCTAGCAGCACCGGGGAGCTGTTTTTT. Translating gives CASSLASSTGELFF. The whole variable domain, remainder taken from reference TRBV5-1 and TRBJ2-2, is KAGVTQTPRYLIKTRGQQVTLSCSPISGHRSVSWYQQTPGQGLQFLFEYFSETQRNKGNFPGRFSGRQFSNSRSEMNVSTLELGDSALYLCASSLASSTGELFFGEGSRLTVL.

The chain links TRBV20-1 to TRBJ1-2, with D possibly TRBD1 on 5 matching bases. CDR3 length equals 17 residues. Germline loops: CDR1 DFQATT, CDR2 SNEGSKA (reference sequence). The ends were cut back, 0 bases at V and 5 bases at J, with 22 bases in the middle. CDR3 region: CSARDLSSRGVSYGYTF. The DNA of the CDR3 is TGCAGTGCTAGAGATTTAAGTTCTAGGGGAGTTAGTTATGGCTACACCTTC.

Concerning this clonotype itself: The junction does not match germline at one end; this may be a read error. The rearrangement joins TRBV6-1 to TRBJ2-5; D unclear. Germline V gene data show CDR1 as MNHNS and CDR2 as SASEGT. This CDR3 spans 11 amino acids. The DNA of the CDR3 is TGTGCCAGCAGCCAAGGACCGCCCGGCCACTTC. Protein sequence: CASSQGPPGHF.

This clonotype was recorded many times. V gene TRBV5-1 combines with J gene TRBJ2-1; 9 positions agree with TRBD2. CDR1 and CDR2 from the germline V gene are SGHRS and YFSETQ. V shed 0 bases and J 4 bases; nucleotides not matched to a gene: 5. CDR3 length: 16 residues. The CDR3 spells CASSLELAGLYNEQFF. Written as DNA, the CDR3 is TGCGCCAGCAGCTTGGAGCTAGCGGGGTTATACAATGAGCAGTTCTTC.

This clonotype was counted only a few times. The rearrangement links TRBV11-2 to TRBJ2-3; 12 bases agree with TRBD2. The CDR3 consists of 23 residues. The trim removed 1 base at V and 3 bases at J, leaving 23 bases unmatched. Per germline, CDR1 SGHAT and CDR2 FQNNGV. CDR3 region: CASSLGLRAGASGRAVRTDTQYF. The CDR3 DNA follows: TGTGCCAGCAGCTTAGGGCTCCGGGCTGGGGCTAGCGGGAGGGCCGTGAGAACAGATACGCAGTATTTT.

The genes are TRBV4-2 and TRBJ1-4, with TRBD1 matching over 8 bases. Germline V gene lookup returns CDR1 LGHNA and CDR2 YNFKEQ. J lost 7 bases, V lost 1 base, and 5 bases had no gene match. CDR3 size: 15 residues. CDR3 amino acids: CASSQGSGQVEKLFF. CDR3 bases: TGTGCCAGCAGCCAAGGGTCGGGACAGGTTGAAAAACTGTTTTTT.

This clonotype was observed many times. The J gene is TRBJ2-1, the V gene TRBV20-1; D remains unclear. Germline CDR1 and CDR2: DFQATT and SNEGSKA (reference sequence). V was pared by 0 bases and J by 9 bases, with 12 bases between. The CDR3 is 13 amino acids. Here the CDR3 reads CSARDLLGSEQFF. CDR3 DNA sequence: TGCAGTGCTAGAGATCTGTTGGGCTCTGAGCAGTTCTTC.

The V and J genes are TRBV2 and TRBJ1-1; no definite D call. Germline CDR1 is SNHLY and CDR2 is FYNNEI. The CDR3 totals 14 residues. Trimming left V 7 bases short and J 2 bases short, with 14 bases between. CDR3 in amino acids: CASTQRWGNTEAFF. The CDR3 nucleotides read TGTGCCAGCACCCAGAGGTGGGGAAACACTGAAGCTTTCTTT.

V is TRBV6-2 or TRBV6-3 and J is TRBJ1-5; 8 bases align to TRBD1. CDR3 length equals 13 residues. J gave up 3 bases and V 7 bases, and 2 bases lay outside the gene matches. Germline V gene lookup returns CDR1 MNHEY and CDR2 SVGEGT. The CDR3 reads CASTDRDNQPQHF. The CDR3 DNA reads as TGTGCCAGCACGGACAGGGACAATCAGCCCCAGCATTTT.

This chain links TRBV5-5 with TRBJ1-2; TRBD1 agrees at 10 bases. Per the germline V gene, CDR1 is SGHKS and CDR2 is YYEKEE (reference sequence). V trimming: 5 bases; J trimming: 1 base; junction bases outside the gene matches: 23. CDR3 length: 21 residues. CDR3 protein: CASRKGLKTGTGDLVNYGYTF. The CDR3 DNA reads as TGTGCCAGCAGAAAAGGGCTGAAGACCGGGACAGGGGATTTGGTTAACTATGGCTACACCTTC. The whole variable domain, filled in from reference TRBV5-5 and TRBJ1-2, reads DAGVTQSPTHLIKTRGQQVTLRCSPISGHKSVSWYQQVLGQGPQFIFQYYEKEERGRGNFPDRFSARQFPNYSSELNVNALLLGDSALYLCASRKGLKTGTGDLVNYGYTFGSGTRLTVV.